Reported below is one TCR beta chain. The CDR3 is 16 residues long. Trimming took 2 bases from V and 6 from J; bases not matched to a gene: 9. Germline V gene data show CDR1 as SGHVS and CDR2 as FNYEAQ. Profiled with immunoSEQ multiplex PCR; TCRdb holds only in-frame clones, not every one. The repertoire consists of some 140,000 clones, with 84% occurring once and the leading ten covering roughly 13%. This sample stems from a study of blood T cell repertoires in COVID-19. This rearrangement joins TRBV7-6 to TRBJ2-2; 7 bases map to TRBD2. The receptor comes from a human donor in a cohort sampled during active COVID-19. Sequencing was done on a sample of peripheral blood. The CDR3: CASSLNLAGLPGELFF. The CDR3 DNA reads as TGTGCCAGCAGCTTAAATTTAGCGGGCCTTCCCGGGGAGCTGTTTTTT.